These 20 T cell receptor beta chains originate from one sample sequenced in a study of human T cells and chemical hapten exposure. Individual cDNA molecules received unique molecular identifiers in the library. TCRdb ran MiXCR on the reads and lists one entry per CDR3 protein. Altogether about 120,000 distinct CDR3 sequences are present, approximately 9.3% being singletons, with the ten largest covering 1.3% to 1.5%. Unfractionated whole blood yielded total RNA. Sequenced material: whole blood. These receptor sequences come from a human donor in good health. Some clones in this sample may be carry-over from other donors' samples.

V and J are TRBV7-2 and TRBJ2-1; a weak D match, TRBD2 (6 bases). Germline V gene sequence: CDR1 SGHTA, CDR2 FQGNSA. V shed 0 bases and J shed 7 bases, with 7 bases lying between them. The CDR3 spans 13 residues. The CDR3 spells CASSLARENEQFF. CDR3 bases: TGTGCCAGCAGCTTAGCGCGGGAAAATGAGCAGTTCTTC.

In its sample, this clonotype was seen many times. The rearrangement joins TRBV7-9 to TRBJ1-1; a possible D gene is TRBD1 (6 bases). This CDR3 is 13 amino acids long. CDR1 and CDR2 from the germline V gene are SEHNR and FQNEAQ (reference sequence). V lost 3 bases and J lost 3, with 8 bases in between. Here the CDR3 reads CASSLNRDTEAFF. The CDR3 DNA sequence: TGTGCCAGCAGCTTGAACAGGGACACTGAAGCTTTCTTT.

V gene TRBV27 combines with J gene TRBJ2-3, with 7 nucleotides matching TRBD2. CDR1 is MNHEY, CDR2 SMNVEV, per germline (reference sequence). This CDR3 has 18 residues. Losses at the gene ends were 4 bases for V and 0 bases for J; bases not matched to a gene: 13. This CDR3 reads CASSSLAEALASTDTQYF. The CDR3 DNA follows: TGTGCCAGCAGTTCCCTAGCGGAGGCCCTAGCTAGCACAGATACGCAGTATTTT.

This clonotype was counted between two and nine times. The chain carries TRBV12-3 or TRBV12-4 and TRBJ2-7; possibly TRBD1 or TRBD2 for D (7 bases each). Trimming removed 5 bases from V and 3 bases from J, with 17 bases in between. The CDR3 loop spans 15 amino acids. The CDR3 region is CASSPPGGTVYEQYF. The DNA of the CDR3 is TGTGCCAGCAGTCCCCCCGGGGGGACAGTCTACGAGCAGTACTTC.

This clonotype has more than one count but fewer than ten. The chain recombines TRBV4-2 with TRBJ2-6; possible D gene TRBD2, 6 bases. Germline loops: CDR1 LGHNA, CDR2 YNFKEQ. Trimming removed 0 bases at V and 0 bases at J, with 9 bases between. The CDR3 consists of 17 residues. CDR3 sequence reads: CASSQEEGSSGANVLTF. The CDR3 region has the DNA TGTGCCAGCAGCCAAGAGGAGGGCTCCTCTGGGGCCAACGTCCTGACTTTC.

This clonotype has just a few counts. CDR3 in DNA: TGTGCCAGCAGCGCCGCGGGGGGCCAAGAGACCCAGTACTTC. It specifies CASSAAGGQETQYF. V is TRBV13 and J is TRBJ2-5; 8 positions agree with TRBD2. The germline gives CDR1 PRHDT, CDR2 FYEKMQ (reference sequence). Trimming took 5 bases from V and 1 from J; bases not matched to a gene: 3. The CDR3 has 14 amino acids.

A few counts support this clonotype. The rearrangement links TRBV7-6 to TRBJ2-7, with TRBD2 identical over 8 bases. Germline CDR1 reads SGHVS; CDR2 reads FNYEAQ. Unmatched junction bases numbered 7, after V lost 2 bases and J lost 4 bases. The CDR3 has 15 residues. CDR3 sequence (DNA): TGTGCCAGCAGCTTAACAGGACTAGCCCCATACGAGCAGTACTTC. Protein sequence: CASSLTGLAPYEQYF.

Ten or more counts support this clonotype. The chain links TRBV3-1 to TRBJ2-2; D is uncertain. V lost 0 bases and J 8 bases, leaving 7 bases between the germline ends. This CDR3 has 13 amino acids. The germline gives CDR1 LGHDT, CDR2 YNNKEL (reference sequence). The CDR3 sequence is CASSQDFVGELFF. DNA for the CDR3: TGTGCCAGCAGCCAAGACTTCGTAGGGGAGCTGTTTTTT.

This clonotype was observed a few times. V is TRBV27 and J is TRBJ2-5; 13 bases line up with TRBD2. V trimming: 6 bases; J trimming: 2 bases; junction bases outside the gene matches: 18. Germline assignment: CDR1 MNHEY and CDR2 SMNVEV (reference sequence). The CDR3 loop spans 20 amino acids. This CDR3 is CASRRRGPGTSGKKQETQYF. The CDR3 nucleotides are TGTGCCAGCAGGCGGCGGGGCCCGGGGACTAGCGGGAAAAAACAAGAGACCCAGTACTTC.

This clonotype has a handful of counts. This CDR3 reads CSVSTGGGYEQYF. In nucleotides, the CDR3 is TGCAGCGTCTCGACAGGGGGCGGGTACGAGCAGTACTTC. The chain combines TRBV29-1 with TRBJ2-7, with 10 bases fitting TRBD1. Germline V CDR1 and CDR2: SQVTM, ANQGSEA. The CDR3 extends over 13 amino acids. V shed 6 bases, J shed 4 bases, and the junction held 6 bases outside the gene matches.

This clonotype was found many times. The chain has TRBV29-1 and TRBJ2-3, with 8 bases fitting TRBD1. The trim removed 1 base at V and 4 bases at J, leaving 4 bases unmatched. The CDR3 covers 14 residues. Germline V gene data show CDR1 as SQVTM and CDR2 as ANQGSEA. CDR3 amino acids: CSVEGTGLSDTQYF. The CDR3 coding sequence is TGCAGCGTTGAAGGGACAGGGTTATCAGATACGCAGTATTTT.

This clonotype was seen a handful of times. The rearrangement links TRBV2 to TRBJ2-7; possible D gene TRBD1, 7 bases. The CDR3 covers 13 residues. Looked up from germline, CDR1 is SNHLY and CDR2 is FYNNEI. The V gene lost 4 bases and the J gene lost 2 bases, with 9 bases spanning the gap. CDR3 sequence: CASSAGGPYEQYF. The DNA for the CDR3 is TGTGCCAGCAGTGCAGGGGGGCCCTACGAGCAGTACTTC. Full variable domain (outside the CDR3, taken from reference TRBV2 and TRBJ2-7): EPEVTQTPSHQVTQMGQEVILRCVPISNHLYFYWYRQILGQKVEFLVSFYNNEISEKSEIFDDQFSVERPDGSNFTLKIRSTKLEDSAMYFCASSAGGPYEQYFGPGTRLTVT.

This clonotype occurred many times. V gene TRBV10-3 combines with J gene TRBJ1-1; tentatively, D is TRBD1 (6 bases). CDR1 and CDR2 from the germline V gene are ENHRY and SYGVKD. Trimming took 6 bases from V and 0 from J, leaving 11 bases between them. The CDR3 contains 14 residues. CDR3 DNA: TGTGCCATCAGACCCGGGACAATGAACACTGAAGCTTTCTTT. Amino acid sequence: CAIRPGTMNTEAFF.

This clonotype was recorded at least ten times. The chain uses TRBV11-2 and TRBJ1-1; the match to TRBD1 covers 9 bases. CDR3 length: 13 amino acids. Germline V lookup: CDR1 SGHAT, CDR2 FQNNGV. The V gene end was trimmed by 5 bases and the J gene end by 4 bases; junction bases not matched to a gene: 2. The CDR3 loop is CASSQTGGTEAFF. The CDR3 nucleotides read TGTGCCAGCAGCCAGACAGGGGGCACTGAAGCTTTCTTT.

This clonotype has a count of ten or more. This sequence joins TRBV27 and TRBJ1-6; 12 nucleotides agree with TRBD1. Germline V gene lookup returns CDR1 MNHEY and CDR2 SMNVEV (reference sequence). J gave up 7 bases and V 6 bases, and 4 bases lay outside the gene matches. The CDR3 consists of 15 residues. This CDR3 is CASRGQGAGNSPLHF. The DNA for the CDR3 is TGTGCCAGCAGGGGACAGGGGGCTGGGAATTCACCCCTCCACTTT.

There are a few counts of this clonotype. The chain is built from TRBV6-2 or TRBV6-3 and TRBJ2-1, with 9 bases matching TRBD2. The germline V gene has CDR1 MNHEY and CDR2 SVGEGT. The CDR3 loop spans 13 amino acids. V was pared by 6 bases and J by 5 bases, with 2 bases of the junction left unmatched. The CDR3 spells CASRGTSNNEQFF. CDR3 nucleotides: TGTGCCAGCAGGGGGACTAGCAACAATGAGCAGTTCTTC.

This clonotype was counted a few times. This chain uses TRBV15 with TRBJ2-7; D not resolved. Trimming cost V 4 bases and J 3 bases, with 7 bases left between them. This CDR3 contains 12 residues. The germline V gene encodes CDR1 LNHNV and CDR2 YYDKDF (reference sequence). CDR3 sequence (DNA): TGTGCCACCAGCACGGCAAACTACGAGCAGTACTTC. This encodes CATSTANYEQYF.

Ten or more counts support this clonotype. This chain uses TRBV11-2 with TRBJ2-3, with TRBD1 identical over 11 bases. CDR3 size: 16 residues. Germline values: CDR1 SGHAT, CDR2 FQNNGV. Trimming cost V 2 bases and J 4 bases; bases outside gene matches: 5. The CDR3 sequence is CASSLLGQGVADTQYF. The CDR3 DNA is TGTGCCAGCAGCTTACTGGGACAGGGGGTCGCAGATACGCAGTATTTT.

The table lists this clonotype with a few counts. This chain connects TRBV10-2 to TRBJ2-3; 10 bases are a match to TRBD2. The CDR3 runs 14 residues. CDR1 is WSHSY and CDR2 is SAAADI in the germline V gene. V shed 5 bases, J shed 2 bases, and the junction held 1 base outside the gene matches. CDR3 nucleotides: TGCGCCAGCAGTACTAGCGGGGCCACAGATACGCAGTATTTT. This encodes CASSTSGATDTQYF.

The CDR3 bases are TGTGCCAGCAGTGATGCTGCGACTGAGCAGTACTTC. Its translation: CASSDAATEQYF. The rearrangement uses TRBV2 and TRBJ2-7; D gene unclear. CDR1 and CDR2 (germline): SNHLY, FYNNEI. V was shortened by 3 bases and J by 7 bases, with 10 bases between the two germline ends. CDR3 length: 12 residues. Full variable domain (missing parts from reference TRBV2 and TRBJ2-7): EPEVTQTPSHQVTQMGQEVILRCVPISNHLYFYWYRQILGQKVEFLVSFYNNEISEKSEIFDDQFSVERPDGSNFTLKIRSTKLEDSAMYFCASSDAATEQYFGPGTRLTVT.